The entry below describes one T cell receptor beta chain. The antigen is not known. The source of the sample is a study of T cell responses to AZD1222 COVID-19 vaccine. Study observations and caveats: The sample set comprised mostly white British donors with more females, and clonal diversity was possibly underestimated.

From germline, CDR1 is SNHLY and CDR2 FYNNEI. This CDR3 is 13 amino acids long. V shed 11 bases and J shed 0 bases, with 11 bases lying between them. Using immunoSEQ multiplex PCR, the repertoire was profiled, and TCRdb retains in-frame clones only, with some absent. This table holds 140,000 to 150,000 clones, roughly 91% found once. The chain uses TRBV2 and TRBJ1-5, with D uncertain. This clonotype originated in an adult in good health. This specimen was peripheral blood, taken on day 0 of AZD1222 vaccination. Here the CDR3 reads CAYREVSNQPQHF. CDR3 DNA: TGTGCCTACCGGGAGGTTAGCAATCAGCCCCAGCATTTT. The complete variable domain, with remaining parts taken from reference TRBV2 and TRBJ1-5, reads EPEVTQTPSHQVTQMGQEVILRCVPISNHLYFYWYRQILGQKVEFLVSFYNNEISEKSEIFDDQFSVERPDGSNFTLKIRSTKLEDSAMYFCAYREVSNQPQHFGDGTRLSIL.